Below are 2 T cell receptor beta chains sequenced from a single sample in a study of T cell changes during pregnancy in multiple sclerosis. The repertoire was sequenced with immunoSEQ multiplex PCR; TCRdb's copy has only in-frame clones and lacks some. The table has nearly 110,000 clones, about 90% seen once. Sample: peripheral blood, taken in the third trimester of pregnancy. These receptors came from a female donor in good health, enrolled as a control in a pregnancy study.

The chain recombines TRBV18 with TRBJ1-2; D gene uncertain. V was clipped by 3 bases and J by 11 bases, with 13 bases between them. Germline V gives CDR1 KGHSH, CDR2 LQKENI. The CDR3 totals 12 residues. Here the CDR3 reads CASSPSGDQYTF. In DNA form, the CDR3 reads TGTGCCAGCTCACCTTCTGGAGACCAGTACACCTTC.

V usage is TRBV4-1 and J usage is TRBJ2-5, with 10 positions matching TRBD2. There are 18 residues in the CDR3. The germline V gene encodes CDR1 MGHRA and CDR2 YSYEKL. V dropped 1 base and J dropped 2; count of bases not matched to a gene: 10. CDR3 region: CASSQGPSGGVIQETQYF. CDR3 DNA: TGCGCCAGCAGCCAAGGCCCCAGCGGGGGGGTCATACAAGAGACCCAGTACTTC.